What follows are 19 T cell receptor beta chains derived from one specimen sequenced in a study of cytomegalovirus exposure and HLA in healthy donors. Both 60 Vbeta primers and 13 Jbeta primers went into the PCR. Generated by immunoSEQ multiplex PCR, the TCRdb table keeps only in-frame clones and is missing some. This table has about 160,000 clones, roughly 77% appearing once. Sample: PBMCs. The receptors shown here come from a male donor in good health and CMV-seronegative.

This clone was seen a single time. This chain uses TRBV5-8 with TRBJ1-2; TRBD1 aligns across 8 bases. The CDR3 is 13 residues long. Germline CDR1 SGHTS, CDR2 YDEGEE. V dropped 3 bases and J dropped 2; count of bases not matched to a gene: 0. As DNA, the CDR3 is TGTGCCAGCAGCTGGGACAGGAACTATGGCTACACCTTC. This encodes CASSWDRNYGYTF.

The V gene is TRBV4-1, the J gene TRBJ2-5, with TRBD2 matching 10 bases. This CDR3 comprises 15 residues. Germline V gene sequence: CDR1 MGHRA, CDR2 YSYEKL. J was trimmed by 4 bases and V by 0 bases; bases with no gene match: 2. This CDR3 is CASSQDRTSGETQYF. The CDR3, as DNA: TGCGCCAGCAGCCAAGATAGGACTAGCGGAGAGACCCAGTACTTC.

The sample holds a few counts of this clone. The chain recombines TRBV5-6 with TRBJ2-2; D unresolved. CDR1 SGHDT and CDR2 YYEEEE come from the germline V gene. V was cut by 1 base and J by 8 bases, with 6 bases left in between. This CDR3 has 12 amino acids. The CDR3 sequence is CASSLLRGELFF. The CDR3 DNA is TGTGCCAGCAGCTTGCTGAGGGGGGAGCTGTTTTTT.

V and J are TRBV6-5 and TRBJ1-6, with D perhaps matching TRBD1 (5 bases). This CDR3 comprises 16 residues. With 0 bases removed from V and 9 bases from J, the gap between germline ends came to 15 bases. The germline gives CDR1 MNHEY, CDR2 SVGAGI. The CDR3 nucleotides are TGTGCCAGCAGTTACTCGAGGTGGGGCGCCGGTTCACCCCTCCACTTT. Translated, it gives CASSYSRWGAGSPLHF.

This rearrangement joins TRBV27 to TRBJ1-1, with a possible D match to TRBD1 (6 bases). The CDR3 spans 15 residues. V lost 2 bases, J lost 3 bases, and 13 bases lay in between. Germline lookup yields CDR1 MNHEY and CDR2 SMNVEV (reference sequence). This CDR3 reads CASSLGDTYHTEAFF. Written as DNA, the CDR3 is TGTGCCAGCAGTTTAGGGGACACATACCACACTGAAGCTTTCTTT.

J is TRBJ2-1 and V is TRBV7-3; 13 bases agree with TRBD2. The CDR3 spans 15 residues. The V gene end was trimmed by 4 bases and the J gene end by 8 bases; junction bases not matched to a gene: 5. Germline lookup yields CDR1 SGHTA and CDR2 FQGTGA. Here the CDR3 DNA reads TGTGCCAGCAGCTATGGACTAGCGGGGGACTATGAGCAGTTCTTC. The encoded protein is CASSYGLAGDYEQFF.

This chain joins TRBV11-1 and TRBJ2-3; maybe TRBD2 (5 bases). Looked up from germline, CDR1 is SGHAT and CDR2 is FQDESV (reference sequence). CDR3 length: 14 residues. The V end lost 1 base, the J end lost 3 bases, and 8 bases lay between the germline ends. The CDR3 region has the DNA TGTGCCAGCAGCTTAGTGAGGGTAACAGATACGCAGTATTTT. Protein: CASSLVRVTDTQYF.

The chain links TRBV4-3 to TRBJ1-6, with 7 positions matching TRBD1. From germline, CDR1 is LGHNA and CDR2 YSLEER. Trimming at V came to 4 bases and at J to 7 bases, leaving 13 bases not matched to a gene. The CDR3 loop spans 17 amino acids. CDR3 in amino acids: CASSRSSGTDTNSPLHF. The CDR3 DNA is TGCGCCAGCAGCCGATCTTCCGGGACAGATACCAATTCACCCCTCCACTTT.

The J gene is TRBJ2-4, the V gene TRBV20-1; D call uncertain. Trimming removed 6 bases from V and 4 bases from J, with 7 bases in between. The germline V gene encodes CDR1 DFQATT and CDR2 SNEGSKA (reference sequence). This CDR3 is 11 amino acids long. The CDR3, as DNA: TGCAGTGCCTGGGCTAAAAACATTCAGTACTTC. Encoded protein: CSAWAKNIQYF.

J is TRBJ1-2 and V is TRBV10-3, with 8 bases fitting TRBD1. Germline CDR1 ENHRY, CDR2 SYGVKD. The V segment lost 4 bases and the J segment 0 bases; nucleotides outside the gene matches: 4. The CDR3 is 15 amino acids. The CDR3: CAISGRTGSNYGYTF. The CDR3 DNA follows: TGTGCCATCAGTGGAAGGACAGGGTCTAACTATGGCTACACCTTC.

The chain couples TRBV4-1 to TRBJ2-1; D perhaps matches TRBD2 (5 bases). The CDR3 consists of 13 residues. The V end was cut by 1 base, the J end by 8 bases, with 9 bases between. In germline, CDR1 is MGHRA, CDR2 YSYEKL. In nucleotides, the CDR3 is TGCGCCAGCAGCCAAGGACGGCGGGATGAGCAGTTCTTC. This encodes CASSQGRRDEQFF.

The V gene is TRBV6-6, the J gene TRBJ2-1; TRBD2 is a possible D gene (6 bases). The germline V gene encodes CDR1 MNHNY and CDR2 SVGAGI (reference sequence). Trimming stripped 1 base from V and 6 bases from J, with 7 bases between. This CDR3 has 13 amino acids. The CDR3 DNA follows: TGTGCCAGCAGTTACTGGGACTCCAATGAGCAGTTCTTC. It yields the protein CASSYWDSNEQFF.

The CDR3 nucleotides read TGTGCCAGCAGCCCAACAGGGGGGACTGAAGCTTTCTTT. This translates into CASSPTGGTEAFF. The J gene is TRBJ1-1, the V gene TRBV7-3; 8 bases line up with TRBD1. CDR1 is SGHTA and CDR2 is FQGTGA in the germline V gene. The CDR3 has 13 amino acids. V was clipped by 5 bases and J by 5 bases; unmatched bases: 4.

V usage is TRBV14 and J usage is TRBJ2-7; 9 bases align to TRBD1. CDR3 size: 16 residues. The J segment lost 2 bases and the V segment lost 4 bases, leaving 9 bases of the junction unmatched. Germline lookup yields CDR1 SGHDN and CDR2 FVKESK. In DNA, the CDR3 is TGTGCCAGCAGCCGGACAGGGGACCTATCCACCTACGAGCAGTACTTC. Translation gives CASSRTGDLSTYEQYF.

The chain uses TRBV4-3 and TRBJ1-1; 8 bases agree with TRBD1. The ends lost 1 base at V and 2 bases at J; junction bases unmatched: 9. There are 17 residues in the CDR3. CDR1 and CDR2 (germline): LGHNA, YSLEER. The CDR3 spells CASSQAAWGQVNTEAFF. CDR3 sequence (DNA): TGCGCCAGCAGCCAAGCCGCCTGGGGACAGGTTAACACTGAAGCTTTCTTT.

The chain couples TRBV5-1 to TRBJ2-7, with D perhaps matching TRBD2 (6 bases). The V gene's germline CDR1 is SGHRS and CDR2 YFSETQ. Trimming left V 4 bases short and J 0 bases short, with 14 bases between. The CDR3 has 15 amino acids. CDR3 coding DNA: TGCGCCAGCAGCACCCCGGAGCGGGCCTCCTACGAGCAGTACTTC. This sequence encodes CASSTPERASYEQYF.

This CDR3 reads CASSQRNRLAGFTGELFF. The DNA for the CDR3 is TGCGCCAGCAGCCAACGAAATCGGCTAGCGGGATTCACCGGGGAGCTGTTTTTT. The chain combines TRBV4-3 with TRBJ2-2; TRBD2 matches 9 bases. The CDR3 sequence is 18 residues long. Looked up from germline, CDR1 is LGHNA and CDR2 is YSLEER. The V and J ends lost 2 bases and 4 bases, in that order; junction bases with no gene match: 11.

The V and J genes are TRBV4-2 and TRBJ1-4; perhaps TRBD1 as D (5 bases). V gave up 3 bases and J gave up 1 base, with 12 bases separating them. The CDR3 length is 16 residues. Germline-derived CDR1 and CDR2 are LGHNA and YNFKEQ. This CDR3 is CASSHGGKGTNEKLFF. The CDR3 DNA sequence: TGTGCCAGCAGCCATGGGGGGAAGGGAACTAATGAAAAACTGTTTTTT.

The J gene is TRBJ2-7, the V gene TRBV5-4; no firm D call. The ends were cut back, 4 bases at V and 4 bases at J, with 9 bases in the middle. Germline V gives CDR1 SGHNT, CDR2 YYREEE (reference sequence). This CDR3 is 12 amino acids long. CDR3 bases: TGTGCCAGCAGCGGTGCGGCTTACGAGCAGTACTTC. Its protein product is CASSGAAYEQYF.